Included here is one TCR beta chain sequence, with context. Deletions cut 1 base from V and 8 bases from J, with 14 bases between. The CDR3 loop spans 14 amino acids. CDR1 is LNHDA and CDR2 is SQIVND in the germline V gene (reference sequence). Clones were read by immunoSEQ multiplex PCR, and TCRdb kept only the in-frame ones, dropping some. The sample shows around 240,000 clones, roughly 80% of them seen only once. This specimen comes from a study of blood T cell repertoires in COVID-19. The sample comprised peripheral blood. This TCR came from a woman between 50 and 59 years old with acute or convalescent COVID-19. This chain connects TRBV19 to TRBJ1-2, with D possibly TRBD1 on 6 matching bases. The CDR3 reads CASSIVGATGGYTF. CDR3 sequence (DNA): TGTGCCAGTAGTATAGTGGGGGCGACGGGAGGCTACACCTTC.